Each of the 6 T cell receptor beta chains below was sequenced from the same sample in a study of molecular identifiers for immune sequencing clone quantification. TCRdb called the PCR reads again in MiXCR, with one record for every CDR3 protein. The table lists roughly 100,000 distinct CDR3 sequences, about 35% of them singletons, with roughly 9.3% in the top ten. Input material: naive CD8+ T cells from blood, with Jurkat cell RNA spiked in. Subset meaning: FACS-sorted CD8+CD4-CCR7+CD45RA+ naive T cells. The receptors come from a human donor in good health. Some libraries in this study had Jurkat cell RNA spiked in.

The rearrangement joins TRBV6-1 to TRBJ2-1; D perhaps matches TRBD2 (5 bases). The CDR3 totals 14 residues. Germline V gives CDR1 MNHNS, CDR2 SASEGT. With 0 bases removed from V and 9 bases from J, the gap between germline ends came to 12 bases. CDR3 sequence: CASSEATGRGEQFF. In DNA, the CDR3 is TGTGCCAGCAGTGAAGCGACTGGGAGAGGTGAGCAGTTCTTC.

This chain links TRBV20-1 with TRBJ2-3; D is tentatively TRBD1 or TRBD2 (6 bases each). The CDR3 is 16 amino acids. Germline assignment: CDR1 DFQATT and CDR2 SNEGSKA (reference sequence). V lost 0 bases to trimming and J lost 4 bases, with 17 bases between them. CDR3 DNA: TGCAGTGCTAGAGATTTCGGGGGCCGGGGCTCAGATACGCAGTATTTT. This encodes CSARDFGGRGSDTQYF.

The chain employs TRBV9 and TRBJ1-2; D unresolved. Deletions cut 2 bases from V and 4 bases from J, with 6 bases between. This CDR3 comprises 12 residues. The germline CDR1 and CDR2 sequences are SGDLS and YYNGEE. CDR3 nucleotide sequence: TGTGCCAGCAGCGTCAGCATCTATGGCTACACCTTC. Translating gives CASSVSIYGYTF. The full variable domain, its missing parts supplied by reference TRBV9 and TRBJ1-2, is DSGVTQTPKHLITATGQRVTLRCSPRSGDLSVYWYQQSLDQGLQFLIQYYNGEERAKGNILERFSAQQFPDLHSELNLSSLELGDSALYFCASSVSIYGYTFGSGTRLTVV.

The chain joins TRBV29-1 to TRBJ2-1; D is perhaps TRBD2 (6 bases). CDR3 length: 20 amino acids. V dropped 3 bases and J dropped 6 bases, with 33 bases sitting between them. Germline CDR1 is SQVTM and CDR2 is ANQGSEA. The CDR3 sequence: CSVDNPLRRDGGTYPNEQFF. DNA of the CDR3: TGCAGCGTTGACAACCCCTTGAGAAGGGACGGGGGTACGTACCCCAATGAGCAGTTCTTC.

The V and J genes are TRBV29-1 and TRBJ2-3; 8 positions match TRBD2. The CDR3 spans 15 residues. CDR1 is SQVTM, CDR2 ANQGSEA, per germline. V was pared by 6 bases and J by 2 bases, with 10 bases of the junction left unmatched. Here the CDR3 reads CSVFAPGGYTDTQYF. DNA for the CDR3: TGCAGCGTGTTTGCTCCGGGGGGGTACACAGATACGCAGTATTTT.

As regards this clonotype: This may arise from a read error, as a much more abundant clone is one base away. The conserved final phenylalanine or tryptophan is absent from the CDR3, which likely points to a read error. This sequence joins TRBV5-5 and TRBJ1-1, with D hard to call. This CDR3 contains 11 residues. Germline values: CDR1 SGHKS, CDR2 YYEKEE (reference sequence). The V end was cut by 1 base, the J end by 4 bases, with 2 bases between. CDR3 coding DNA: TGTGCCAGCAGCTTGTCCACTGAAGCTTTCCTT. This codes for CASSLSTEAFL.